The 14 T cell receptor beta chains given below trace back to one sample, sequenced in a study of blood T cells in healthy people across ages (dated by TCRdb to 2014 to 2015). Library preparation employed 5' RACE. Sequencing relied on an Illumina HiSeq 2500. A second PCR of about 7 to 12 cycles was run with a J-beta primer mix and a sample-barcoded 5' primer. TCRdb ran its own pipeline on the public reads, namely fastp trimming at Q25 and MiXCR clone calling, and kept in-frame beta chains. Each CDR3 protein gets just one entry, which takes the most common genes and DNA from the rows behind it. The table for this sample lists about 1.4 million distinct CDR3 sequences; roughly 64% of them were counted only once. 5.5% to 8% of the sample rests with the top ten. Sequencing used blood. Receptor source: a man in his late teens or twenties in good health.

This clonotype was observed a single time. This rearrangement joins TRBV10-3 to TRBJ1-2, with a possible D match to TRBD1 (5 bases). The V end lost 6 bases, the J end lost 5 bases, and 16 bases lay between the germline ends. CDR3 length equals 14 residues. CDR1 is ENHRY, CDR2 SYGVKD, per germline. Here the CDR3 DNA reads TGTGCCATCAGAAGCGCGACAGCGATTTATGGCTACACCTTC. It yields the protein CAIRSATAIYGYTF.

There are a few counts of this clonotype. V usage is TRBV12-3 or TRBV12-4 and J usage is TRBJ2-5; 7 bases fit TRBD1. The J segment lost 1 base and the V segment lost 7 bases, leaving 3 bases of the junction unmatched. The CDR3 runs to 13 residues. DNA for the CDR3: TGTGCCAGCATCGGGACAGCCCAAGAGACCCAGTACTTC. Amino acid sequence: CASIGTAQETQYF.

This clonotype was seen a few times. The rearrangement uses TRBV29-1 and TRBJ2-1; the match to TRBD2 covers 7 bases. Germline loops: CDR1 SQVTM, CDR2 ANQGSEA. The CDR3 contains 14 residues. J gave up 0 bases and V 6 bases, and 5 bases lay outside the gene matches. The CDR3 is CSVRLADSYNEQFF. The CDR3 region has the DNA TGCAGCGTGAGGCTAGCGGACTCCTACAATGAGCAGTTCTTC.

CDR3 in DNA: TGTGCCAGCAGCTTAATGGGATTCGCAGATACGCAGTATTTT. This gives the protein CASSLMGFADTQYF. The chain uses TRBV7-2 and TRBJ2-3; D not certain. The CDR3 extends over 14 amino acids. V was trimmed by 2 bases and J by 4 bases, leaving 10 bases between them. In germline, CDR1 is SGHTA, CDR2 FQGNSA.

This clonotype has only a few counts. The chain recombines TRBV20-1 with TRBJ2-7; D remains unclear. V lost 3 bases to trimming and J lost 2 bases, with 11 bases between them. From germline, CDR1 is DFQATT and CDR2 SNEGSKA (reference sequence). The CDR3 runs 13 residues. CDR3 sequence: CSARLHNTYEQYF. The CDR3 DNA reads TGCAGTGCTAGGCTACATAATACCTACGAGCAGTACTTC.

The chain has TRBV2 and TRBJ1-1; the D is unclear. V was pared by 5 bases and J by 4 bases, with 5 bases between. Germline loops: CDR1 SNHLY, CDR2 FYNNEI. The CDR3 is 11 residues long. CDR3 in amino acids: CASSKITEAFF. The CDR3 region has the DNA TGTGCCAGCAGTAAGATCACTGAAGCTTTCTTT.

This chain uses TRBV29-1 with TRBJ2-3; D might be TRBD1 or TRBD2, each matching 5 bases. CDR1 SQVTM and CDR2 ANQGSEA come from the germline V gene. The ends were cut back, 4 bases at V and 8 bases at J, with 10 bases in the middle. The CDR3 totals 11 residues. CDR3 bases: TGCAGCGTTGTTTCCGGGACTACGCAGTATTTT. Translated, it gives CSVVSGTTQYF.

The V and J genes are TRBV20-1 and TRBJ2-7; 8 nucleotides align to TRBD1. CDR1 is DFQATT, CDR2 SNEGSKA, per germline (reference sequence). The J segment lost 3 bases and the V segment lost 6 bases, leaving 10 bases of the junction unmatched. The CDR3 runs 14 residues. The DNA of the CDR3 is TGCAGTGCAACCAGGGGGCTCAACAGCTACGAGCAGTACTTC. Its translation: CSATRGLNSYEQYF.

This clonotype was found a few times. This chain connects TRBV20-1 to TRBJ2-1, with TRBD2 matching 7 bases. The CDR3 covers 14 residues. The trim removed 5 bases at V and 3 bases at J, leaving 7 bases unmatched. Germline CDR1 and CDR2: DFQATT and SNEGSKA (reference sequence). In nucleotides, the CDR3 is TGCAGTGCTCGCGAGCGGGACCTCTACAATGAGCAGTTCTTC. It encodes CSARERDLYNEQFF.

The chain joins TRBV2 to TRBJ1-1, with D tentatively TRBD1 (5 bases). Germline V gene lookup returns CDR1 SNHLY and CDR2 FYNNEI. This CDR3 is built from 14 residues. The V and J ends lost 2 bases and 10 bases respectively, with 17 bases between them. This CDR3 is CASSESVRGWAAFF. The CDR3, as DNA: TGTGCCAGCAGTGAATCGGTTAGGGGTTGGGCAGCTTTCTTT.

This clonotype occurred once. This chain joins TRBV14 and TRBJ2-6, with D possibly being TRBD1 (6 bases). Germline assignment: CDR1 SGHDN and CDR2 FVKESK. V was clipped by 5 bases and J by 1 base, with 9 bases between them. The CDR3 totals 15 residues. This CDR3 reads CASSVDRSGANVLTF. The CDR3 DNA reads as TGTGCCAGCAGCGTAGACAGGTCTGGGGCCAACGTCCTGACTTTC.

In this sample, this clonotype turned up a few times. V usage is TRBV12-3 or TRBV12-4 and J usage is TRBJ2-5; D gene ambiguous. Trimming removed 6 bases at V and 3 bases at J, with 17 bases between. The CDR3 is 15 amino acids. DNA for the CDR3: TGTGCCAGCAGCTTTCTCGGAAGCGCCGAAGAGACCCAGTACTTC. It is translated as CASSFLGSAEETQYF.

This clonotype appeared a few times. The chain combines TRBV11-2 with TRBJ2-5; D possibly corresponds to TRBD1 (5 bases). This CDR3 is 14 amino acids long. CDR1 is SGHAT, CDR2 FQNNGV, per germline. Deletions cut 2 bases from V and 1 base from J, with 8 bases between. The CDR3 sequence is CASSLMGPQETQYF. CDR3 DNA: TGTGCCAGCAGCTTAATGGGGCCCCAAGAGACCCAGTACTTC.

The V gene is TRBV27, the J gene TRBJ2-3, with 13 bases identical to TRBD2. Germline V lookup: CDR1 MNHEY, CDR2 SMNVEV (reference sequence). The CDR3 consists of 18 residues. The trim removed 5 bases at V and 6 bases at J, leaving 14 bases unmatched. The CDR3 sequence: CASSETSGGLGVGDTQYF. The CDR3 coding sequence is TGTGCCAGCAGTGAGACTAGCGGGGGGCTGGGGGTCGGGGATACGCAGTATTTT.